This TCR beta chain was sequenced in a study of T cell responses to AZD1222 COVID-19 vaccine. The CDR3 consists of 13 residues. Trimming shortened V by 0 bases and J by 6 bases, and 11 bases separated the two germline ends. Germline assignment: CDR1 GTSNPN and CDR2 SVGIG (reference sequence). Sequencing was performed with immunoSEQ multiplex PCR; in TCRdb, only in-frame clones are kept and a portion is missing. This sample carries about 89,000 clones, 70% to 90% of them seen once, and the ten largest clones take around 5.4%. The origin of this receptor is an adult who received the AZD1222 COVID-19 vaccine. The rearrangement links TRBV30 to TRBJ1-1; D is perhaps TRBD1 (5 bases). This specimen was peripheral blood, taken 28 days after the second AZD1222 dose. The CDR3 sequence is CAWSVLTVAEAFF. The CDR3 coding sequence is TGTGCCTGGAGTGTGTTGACAGTCGCTGAAGCTTTCTTT.